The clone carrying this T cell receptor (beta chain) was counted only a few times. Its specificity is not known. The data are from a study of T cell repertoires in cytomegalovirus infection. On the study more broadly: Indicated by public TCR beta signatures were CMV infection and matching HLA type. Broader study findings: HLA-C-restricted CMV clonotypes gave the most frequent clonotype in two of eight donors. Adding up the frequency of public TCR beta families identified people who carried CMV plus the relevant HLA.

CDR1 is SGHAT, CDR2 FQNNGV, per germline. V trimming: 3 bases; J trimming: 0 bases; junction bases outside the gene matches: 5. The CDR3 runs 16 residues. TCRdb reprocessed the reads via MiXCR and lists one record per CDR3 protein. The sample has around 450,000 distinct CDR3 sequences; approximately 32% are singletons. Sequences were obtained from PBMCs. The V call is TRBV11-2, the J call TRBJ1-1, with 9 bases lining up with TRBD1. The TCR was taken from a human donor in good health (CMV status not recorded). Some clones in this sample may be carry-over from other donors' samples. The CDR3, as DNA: TGTGCCAGCAGCTTGGAAGGACAGGGGATGAACACTGAAGCTTTCTTT. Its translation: CASSLEGQGMNTEAFF.